Listed here are 31 T cell receptor beta chains from one sample, sequenced in a study of control samples from healthy donors and cancer patients. Method: immunoSEQ multiplex PCR; TCRdb's copy keeps in-frame clones and lacks some. This table has approximately 86,000 clones, 86% appearing once. The sequenced sample consisted of blood. These receptors were obtained from a man aged 25-40 years in good health.

The gene calls are TRBV14 and TRBJ1-2; 7 nucleotides line up with TRBD1. V trimming: 4 bases; J trimming: 8 bases; junction bases outside the gene matches: 19. Germline V lookup: CDR1 SGHDN, CDR2 FVKESK. The CDR3 contains 17 residues. CDR3: CASSLSYWTGHDWGYTF. CDR3 coding DNA: TGTGCCAGCAGCCTCAGCTATTGGACAGGACACGACTGGGGCTACACCTTC.

The chain carries TRBV7-8 and TRBJ2-1; no reliable D call. Looked up from germline, CDR1 is SGHVS and CDR2 is FQNEAQ. The V end was cut by 5 bases, the J end by 7 bases, with 9 bases between. The CDR3 has 12 residues. The CDR3 loop reads CASSDGVNEQFF. As DNA, the CDR3 is TGTGCCAGCAGCGACGGCGTGAATGAGCAGTTCTTC.

V usage is TRBV2 and J usage is TRBJ1-2; tentative D call: TRBD1 (5 bases). The V end was cut by 5 bases, the J end by 4 bases, with 17 bases between. CDR1 and CDR2 (germline): SNHLY, FYNNEI. The CDR3 is 15 amino acids. This CDR3 is CASSLEVGAAYGYTF. DNA of the CDR3: TGTGCCAGCAGTCTCGAGGTTGGGGCAGCCTATGGCTACACCTTC.

The CDR3 bases are TGTGCCAGCAGCTTAACACCTTTGGATACGCAGTATTTT. As protein: CASSLTPLDTQYF. The rearrangement joins TRBV9 to TRBJ2-3; D gene uncertain. Trimming took off 4 bases at V and 6 bases at J, with 12 bases between the two ends. CDR3 length: 13 amino acids. The germline CDR1 and CDR2 sequences are SGDLS and YYNGEE.

The chain is built from TRBV18 and TRBJ2-4; D is uncertain. V lost 3 bases and J lost 6, with 12 bases in between. CDR1 and CDR2 from the germline V gene are KGHSH and LQKENI. The CDR3 is 14 residues long. The CDR3 DNA is TGTGCCAGCTCACCGACACCTGAAGGAAACATTCAGTACTTC. It codes for CASSPTPEGNIQYF.

This chain joins TRBV4-1 and TRBJ1-6, with 7 bases that match TRBD1. This CDR3 is 15 amino acids long. J lost 10 bases, V lost 4 bases, and 10 bases had no gene match. The germline gives CDR1 MGHRA, CDR2 YSYEKL. The CDR3 spells CASSRDDREESPLHF. In DNA form, the CDR3 reads TGCGCCAGCAGCCGTGATGACAGGGAAGAATCACCCCTCCACTTT.

This chain links TRBV5-1 with TRBJ2-3, with D possibly called TRBD1 or TRBD2 (5 bases each). This CDR3 is built from 16 residues. Germline-derived CDR1 and CDR2 are SGHRS and YFSETQ. V was pared by 6 bases and J by 2 bases, with 19 bases between. The CDR3 DNA reads as TGCGCCAGCACCTCTAGTGCAGGGAGACCCACAGATACGCAGTATTTT. It specifies CASTSSAGRPTDTQYF.

The chain couples TRBV5-4 to TRBJ2-2; perhaps D is TRBD1 or TRBD2 (5 bases each). This CDR3 spans 15 amino acids. CDR1 is SGHNT and CDR2 is YYREEE in the germline V gene (reference sequence). V gave up 2 bases and J gave up 2 bases, with 10 bases separating them. Here the CDR3 DNA reads TGTGCCAGCAGCTTTGAACGGGGCAACACCGGGGAGCTGTTTTTT. Translated: CASSFERGNTGELFF.

The chain carries TRBV3-1 (or the pseudogene TRBV3-2) and TRBJ2-3; D gene uncertain. CDR1 is LGHDT and CDR2 is YNNKEL in the germline V gene (reference sequence). With 2 bases removed from V and 4 bases from J, the gap between germline ends came to 1 base. The CDR3 is 11 amino acids. The CDR3 sequence is CASSQSDTQYF. CDR3 DNA sequence: TGTGCCAGCAGCCAATCAGATACGCAGTATTTT.

The V call is TRBV6-5, the J call TRBJ2-1; 8 bases fit TRBD2. With V trimmed by 7 bases and J by 6 bases, 8 bases remained unmatched. From germline, CDR1 is MNHEY and CDR2 SVGAGI. This CDR3 region has 14 residues. The CDR3 region is CASKWRGAGNEQFF. CDR3 bases: TGTGCCAGCAAGTGGCGGGGGGCGGGCAATGAGCAGTTCTTC.

The chain joins TRBV2 to TRBJ2-4; 9 positions match TRBD1. CDR1 and CDR2 (germline): SNHLY, FYNNEI. J gave up 6 bases and V 2 bases, and 5 bases lay outside the gene matches. The CDR3 is 15 residues long. The CDR3 region is CASSERTGDGNIQYF. CDR3 DNA: TGTGCCAGCAGTGAAAGGACAGGGGACGGAAACATTCAGTACTTC.

This chain links TRBV5-6 with TRBJ1-1; D perhaps matches TRBD1 (5 bases). The germline gives CDR1 SGHDT, CDR2 YYEEEE. The V end lost 2 bases, the J end lost 5 bases, and 16 bases lay between the germline ends. The CDR3 covers 15 residues. This chain's CDR3 is CASSLPQGDRTEAFF. The CDR3 bases are TGTGCCAGCAGCTTACCCCAGGGCGATCGGACTGAAGCTTTCTTT.

In the case of this clone: The sample contains more than one DNA sequence encoding this CDR3. The chain links TRBV7-8 to TRBJ2-7; 9 bases are shared with TRBD1. The CDR3 length is 15 residues. The V gene's germline CDR1 is SGHVS and CDR2 FQNEAQ. V gave up 5 bases and J gave up 6 bases; unmatched junction bases: 11. The CDR3 loop is CASSRQGGPSGEQYV. The DNA of the CDR3 is TGTGCCAGCAGCAGACAGGGGGGCCCATCGGGCGAGCAGTACGTC.

This sequence joins TRBV11-3 and TRBJ2-3; D possibly corresponds to TRBD2 (5 bases). Germline CDR1 is SGHNT and CDR2 is YENEEA. Trimming shortened V by 0 bases and J by 5 bases, and 12 bases separated the two germline ends. The CDR3 extends over 15 amino acids. The CDR3: CASSLDWGERDTQYF. The CDR3 DNA reads as TGTGCCAGCAGCTTAGATTGGGGAGAAAGAGATACGCAGTATTTT.

The J gene is TRBJ1-1, the V gene TRBV7-8; unclear D gene. This CDR3 spans 12 amino acids. Germline V gives CDR1 SGHVS, CDR2 FQNEAQ. The V end was cut by 5 bases, the J end by 7 bases, with 11 bases between. The CDR3 loop is CASSPTSSEAFF. CDR3 nucleotides: TGTGCCAGCAGCCCGACCAGCAGTGAAGCTTTCTTT. Filled out from reference TRBV7-8 and TRBJ1-1, the complete variable domain reads GAGVSQSPRYKVAKRGQDVALRCDPISGHVSLFWYQQALGQGPEFLTYFQNEAQLDKSGLPSDRFFAERPEGSVSTLKIQRTQQEDSAVYLCASSPTSSEAFFGQGTRLTVV.

This rearrangement joins TRBV7-8 to TRBJ1-2; D not certain. With 5 bases removed from V and 2 bases from J, the gap between germline ends came to 9 bases. CDR3 length equals 13 residues. Germline CDR1 is SGHVS and CDR2 is FQNEAQ. CDR3 DNA: TGTGCCAGCAGCCCTGACGCCAACTATGGCTACACCTTC. Its translation: CASSPDANYGYTF. Based on the CDR3 plus reference TRBV7-8 and TRBJ1-2, the full variable domain is GAGVSQSPRYKVAKRGQDVALRCDPISGHVSLFWYQQALGQGPEFLTYFQNEAQLDKSGLPSDRFFAERPEGSVSTLKIQRTQQEDSAVYLCASSPDANYGYTFGSGTRLTVV.

This clone was seen a handful of times. The chain uses TRBV6-5 and TRBJ1-1; 10 nucleotides align to TRBD1. The trim removed 2 bases at V and 0 bases at J, leaving 3 bases unmatched. Germline V gene data show CDR1 as MNHEY and CDR2 as SVGAGI. The CDR3 spans 16 residues. This CDR3 is CASSYRGQGMNTEAFF. CDR3 nucleotide sequence: TGTGCCAGCAGTTACCGGGGACAGGGGATGAACACTGAAGCTTTCTTT.

V and J are TRBV25-1 and TRBJ1-3; D not resolved. The CDR3 is 14 amino acids. Germline V CDR1 and CDR2: MGHDK, SYGVNS. Trimming pared 3 bases from V and 0 bases from J, leaving 6 bases between. The CDR3: CASSDTGSGNTIYF. Here the CDR3 DNA reads TGTGCCAGCAGTGATACGGGCTCTGGAAACACCATATATTTT.

The chain employs TRBV2 and TRBJ1-2; D uncertain. The CDR3 is 14 amino acids. Germline values: CDR1 SNHLY, CDR2 FYNNEI. Trimming shortened V by 8 bases and J by 4 bases, and 17 bases separated the two germline ends. In DNA, the CDR3 is TGTGCCAGCGCAGACCTATACATTTCCTATGGCTACACCTTC. As protein: CASADLYISYGYTF. Drawing the rest from reference TRBV2 and TRBJ1-2, the complete variable domain is EPEVTQTPSHQVTQMGQEVILRCVPISNHLYFYWYRQILGQKVEFLVSFYNNEISEKSEIFDDQFSVERPDGSNFTLKIRSTKLEDSAMYFCASADLYISYGYTFGSGTRLTVV.

Concerning this clone: This sample also contains other DNA sequences that code for the same CDR3. This rearrangement joins TRBV7-8 to TRBJ2-2, with TRBD2 identical over 10 bases. The CDR3 runs to 18 residues. Losses at the gene ends were 1 base for V and 7 bases for J; bases not matched to a gene: 12. Germline V gene data show CDR1 as SGHVS and CDR2 as FQNEAQ. CDR3 amino acids: CASSLDLAGVPGGGELFF. The CDR3 DNA reads TGTGCCAGCAGCTTAGATCTAGCGGGGGTTCCAGGTGGCGGGGAGCTGTTTTTT.

The chain uses TRBV5-4 and TRBJ1-2; TRBD1 aligns across 7 bases. This CDR3 is built from 16 residues. CDR1 SGHNT and CDR2 YYREEE come from the germline V gene (reference sequence). The ends lost 2 bases at V and 2 bases at J; junction bases unmatched: 9. CDR3 sequence: CASSLPRQGLNYGYTF. The CDR3, as DNA: TGTGCCAGCAGCTTACCTCGACAGGGCTTAAACTATGGCTACACCTTC.

This clone is a singleton in its sample. The chain couples TRBV18 to TRBJ2-3; D may be TRBD1 (6 bases). There are 17 residues in the CDR3. Germline CDR1 reads KGHSH; CDR2 reads LQKENI. Trimming cost V 6 bases and J 0 bases, with 19 bases left between them. The CDR3 nucleotides read TGTGCCAGCTCGCGAAGGACAGAAATCACTAGCACAGATACGCAGTATTTT. Translated, it gives CASSRRTEITSTDTQYF.

The chain recombines TRBV7-2 with TRBJ1-1, with a weak D call TRBD1 (6 bases). In germline, CDR1 is SGHTA, CDR2 FQGNSA. This CDR3 comprises 14 residues. Trimming cost V 2 bases and J 6 bases, with 13 bases left between them. For the CDR3, the DNA is TGTGCCAGCAGCTTATTATCCAGGGGATCTGAAGCTTTCTTT. Protein: CASSLLSRGSEAFF.

V is TRBV5-1 and J is TRBJ2-3; D call uncertain. The CDR3 runs to 15 residues. The germline V and J ends were trimmed by 0 bases and 1 base, with 9 bases remaining between them. Germline V gene data show CDR1 as SGHRS and CDR2 as YFSETQ. This chain's CDR3 is CASSLARVGTDTQYF. In nucleotides, the CDR3 is TGCGCCAGCAGCTTGGCCCGGGTAGGCACAGATACGCAGTATTTT. The entire variable domain, with the rest obtained from reference TRBV5-1 and TRBJ2-3, is as follows: KAGVTQTPRYLIKTRGQQVTLSCSPISGHRSVSWYQQTPGQGLQFLFEYFSETQRNKGNFPGRFSGRQFSNSRSEMNVSTLELGDSALYLCASSLARVGTDTQYFGPGTRLTVL.

The J gene is TRBJ1-5, the V gene TRBV7-8; TRBD1 agrees at 9 bases. V lost 4 bases to trimming and J lost 4 bases; unmatched junction nucleotides: 8. The CDR3 runs 16 residues. The germline gives CDR1 SGHVS, CDR2 FQNEAQ. The CDR3 region has the DNA TGTGCCAGCAGCTCCCCCGGACAGGGGATTAATCAGCCCCAGCATTTT. Its translation: CASSSPGQGINQPQHF.

This clone was seen only a few times. CDR3 DNA: TGTGCCAGCAGCATGGGGGGGTTCTCCTACGAGCAGTACTTC. The encoded protein is CASSMGGFSYEQYF. This chain joins TRBV5-4 and TRBJ2-7; 7 bases map to TRBD2. Per the germline V gene, CDR1 is SGHNT and CDR2 is YYREEE (reference sequence). The CDR3 consists of 14 residues. J lost 0 bases, V lost 4 bases, and 4 bases had no gene match. The full variable domain, in which reference TRBV5-4 and TRBJ2-7 provide the parts outside the CDR3, is ETGVTQSPTHLIKTRGQQVTLRCSSQSGHNTVSWYQQALGQGPQFIFQYYREEENGRGNFPPRFSGLQFPNYSSELNVNALELDDSALYLCASSMGGFSYEQYFGPGTRLTVT.

The J gene is TRBJ1-1, the V gene TRBV25-1; 7 bases fit TRBD1. J gave up 0 bases and V 7 bases, and 14 bases lay outside the gene matches. The CDR3 totals 17 residues. The germline V gene encodes CDR1 MGHDK and CDR2 SYGVNS. The CDR3 DNA follows: TGTGCCAGCACCAAATCATTGACAGGGAACATGAACACTGAAGCTTTCTTT. Translated, it gives CASTKSLTGNMNTEAFF.

The V gene is TRBV24-1, the J gene TRBJ1-4, with unresolved D. V was cut by 4 bases and J by 3 bases, with 23 bases left in between. The CDR3 runs 19 residues. Germline V gene data show CDR1 as KGHDR and CDR2 as SFDVKD. The CDR3, as DNA: TGTGCCACCAGTGACCCCCTCGAGGACGGTACCGGCCCTAATGAAAAACTGTTTTTT. Protein sequence: CATSDPLEDGTGPNEKLFF.

The chain uses TRBV18 and TRBJ1-2; TRBD1 aligns across 7 bases. CDR3 size: 13 residues. Germline V CDR1 and CDR2: KGHSH, LQKENI. Trimming removed 4 bases from V and 3 bases from J; junction bases left unmatched: 2. The CDR3 nucleotides read TGTGCCAGCTCACGGGACAGCTACTATGGCTACACCTTC. Translation: CASSRDSYYGYTF.

The V call is TRBV3-1 (or the pseudogene TRBV3-2), the J call TRBJ1-5; TRBD1 might be the D (5 bases). The CDR3 extends over 15 amino acids. V was pared by 0 bases and J by 2 bases, with 8 bases between. CDR1 is LGHDT and CDR2 is YNNKEL in the germline V gene (reference sequence). The CDR3 coding sequence is TGTGCCAGCAGCCAAGATTCGGGGGGCAATCAGCCCCAGCATTTT. Residues: CASSQDSGGNQPQHF.

A few counts support this clone. This chain connects TRBV30 to TRBJ1-6; TRBD1 matches 8 bases. Germline V gene lookup returns CDR1 GTSNPN and CDR2 SVGIG (reference sequence). Trimming removed 4 bases from V and 7 bases from J; junction bases left unmatched: 9. This CDR3 comprises 15 residues. The CDR3 DNA reads as TGTGCCTGGAAAGTCGCAGGGGGCAGCAATTCACCCCTCCACTTT. Amino acid sequence: CAWKVAGGSNSPLHF.